One sample yielded the 19 T cell receptor beta chains listed below, sequenced in a study of blood T cells in healthy people across ages. Combining a sample-barcoded 5' primer with a J-beta primer mix, a second PCR ran for roughly 7 to 11 cycles. TCRdb passed the 5' RACE reads through MiXCR, listing each CDR3 protein once. Here the sample spans some 1.8 million distinct CDR3 sequences, about 39% being singletons. Sequencing was done on a sample of blood. These receptors were collected from a human donor in good health.

The rearrangement joins TRBV27 to TRBJ2-7; 8 positions agree with TRBD1. The germline CDR1 and CDR2 sequences are MNHEY and SMNVEV (reference sequence). The CDR3 has 16 amino acids. J was trimmed by 1 base and V by 3 bases; bases with no gene match: 8. The DNA of the CDR3 is TGTGCCAGCAGTTTCTCGACAGGGGATCGGTCCTACGAGCAGTACTTC. Translated: CASSFSTGDRSYEQYF.

This clonotype was seen only a few times. The chain joins TRBV11-2 to TRBJ2-1; D is perhaps TRBD1 (5 bases). The CDR3 has 16 residues. Trimming took off 0 bases at V and 5 bases at J, with 14 bases between the two ends. The V gene's germline CDR1 is SGHAT and CDR2 FQNNGV. Here the CDR3 DNA reads TGTGCCAGCAGCTTAGAGCCAGGGTCATTGCACAATGAGCAGTTCTTC. Translating it yields CASSLEPGSLHNEQFF. Drawing the rest from reference TRBV11-2 and TRBJ2-1, the complete variable domain is EAGVAQSPRYKIIEKRQSVAFWCNPISGHATLYWYQQILGQGPKLLIQFQNNGVVDDSQLPKDRFSAERLKGVDSTLKIQPAKLEDSAVYLCASSLEPGSLHNEQFFGPGTRLTVL.

This clonotype was seen a handful of times. V usage is TRBV4-3 and J usage is TRBJ1-4; D may be TRBD1 (5 bases). CDR3 length: 16 residues. Deletions cut 0 bases from V and 3 bases from J, with 11 bases between. Germline-derived CDR1 and CDR2 are LGHNA and YSLEER. The CDR3 spells CASSQDTGYSNEKLFF. Written as DNA, the CDR3 is TGCGCCAGCAGCCAAGATACAGGTTATTCTAATGAAAAACTGTTTTTT.

Only a few counts were recorded for this clonotype. This chain joins TRBV10-3 and TRBJ2-3; 7 bases fit TRBD1. Trimming took 4 bases from V and 1 from J; bases not matched to a gene: 5. The germline V gene encodes CDR1 ENHRY and CDR2 SYGVKD. The CDR3 is 15 residues long. Here the CDR3 DNA reads TGTGCCATCAGTGCAAAAGGACAGGGCACAGATACGCAGTATTTT. Its protein is CAISAKGQGTDTQYF.

This chain links TRBV20-1 with TRBJ2-3, with no clear D. This CDR3 is built from 13 residues. Germline V gives CDR1 DFQATT, CDR2 SNEGSKA (reference sequence). Trimming cost V 7 bases and J 8 bases, with 19 bases left between them. The CDR3, as DNA: TGCAGTGGCGTGGAACTTAGAAGTGTTACGCAGTATTTT. Its protein product is CSGVELRSVTQYF.

Concerning this clonotype: Given a much more abundant clone one base away, this may be a read error. This chain connects TRBV25-1 to TRBJ2-3; D call uncertain. CDR3 length: 13 residues. V dropped 3 bases and J dropped 2 bases, with 6 bases sitting between them. Germline assignment: CDR1 MGHDK and CDR2 SYGVNS. The CDR3 protein is CASSDTVTDTQYF. CDR3 nucleotide sequence: TGTGCCAGCAGTGATACAGTCACAGATACGCAGTATTTT.

A word on this clonotype: One junction end does not reproduce the germline sequence, and a read error may be involved. V gene TRBV10-3 combines with J gene TRBJ2-5; D gene uncertain. CDR1 is ENHRY, CDR2 SYGVKD, per germline. The CDR3 is made up of 11 amino acids. CDR3 nucleotide sequence: TGTGCCACGCCTAAGAAAGAGACCCATTACTTC. It encodes CATPKKETHYF.

This clonotype appeared many times. Since a much larger clone is just one base distant, this may be a read error. This chain uses TRBV28 with TRBJ1-2, with TRBD1 as a possible D gene (6 bases). Germline assignment: CDR1 MDHEN and CDR2 SYDVKM. The CDR3 loop spans 14 amino acids. The V and J ends lost 7 bases and 7 bases respectively, with 19 bases between them. CDR3 DNA sequence: TGTGCCAGCACCCCCCCAGGGGATTGGCGTGGCTACACCTTC. It encodes CASTPPGDWRGYTF.

The chain has TRBV9 and TRBJ2-3; a possible D gene is TRBD1 (5 bases). V was cut by 0 bases and J by 10 bases, with 18 bases left in between. Germline CDR1 is SGDLS and CDR2 is YYNGEE. The CDR3 is 15 amino acids. CDR3 residues: CASSVASGPSPAQYF. The DNA for the CDR3 is TGTGCCAGCAGCGTAGCTTCAGGGCCCTCCCCGGCGCAGTATTTT.

The chain has TRBV7-9 and TRBJ1-2, with a weak D call TRBD1 (5 bases). The CDR3 totals 16 residues. Germline assignment: CDR1 SEHNR and CDR2 FQNEAQ (reference sequence). With 5 bases removed from V and 4 bases from J, the gap between germline ends came to 20 bases. CDR3 sequence reads: CASSLGPGITTYGYTF. For the CDR3, the DNA is TGTGCCAGCAGCCTGGGCCCAGGGATAACTACCTATGGCTACACCTTC. The full variable domain, completed using reference TRBV7-9 and TRBJ1-2, is DTGVSQNPRHKITKRGQNVTFRCDPISEHNRLYWYRQTLGQGPEFLTYFQNEAQLEKSRLLSDRFSAERPKGSFSTLEIQRTEQGDSAMYLCASSLGPGITTYGYTFGSGTRLTVV.

The chain's CDR3 is CASSQFQGAPNNEQFF. In DNA form, the CDR3 reads TGTGCCAGCAGCCAATTCCAGGGGGCCCCTAACAATGAGCAGTTCTTC. V is TRBV14 and J is TRBJ2-1; TRBD1 agrees at 8 bases. This CDR3 has 16 residues. The junction had 8 bases not matched to a gene; V was cut back by 2 bases and J by 5 bases. Germline V gene sequence: CDR1 SGHDN, CDR2 FVKESK.

This clonotype was picked up a small number of times. Compared with germline, one end of the junction differs, possibly owing to a read error. This chain joins TRBV15 and TRBJ1-3; D call uncertain. This CDR3 region has 12 residues. Germline CDR1 and CDR2: LNHNV and YYDKDF (reference sequence). CDR3: CATRERGNTIYF. The CDR3, as DNA: TGTGCCACCAGGGAACGGGGAAACACTATATATTTT.

This rearrangement joins TRBV12-3 or TRBV12-4 to TRBJ1-1, with D maybe TRBD1 (6 bases). V lost 5 bases and J lost 5, with 12 bases in between. This CDR3 has 13 residues. As DNA, the CDR3 is TGTGCCAGCAGTCCAGGGGAGGATACTGAAGCTTTCTTT. Its translation is CASSPGEDTEAFF.

The chain links TRBV21-1 to TRBJ2-4; the DNA was not compared with TRBD2, the D call given in the table. TRBV21-1 counts as a pseudogene. This CDR3 spans 18 amino acids. The CDR3 loop reads CASSKRGGPGLAAWDPYF. CDR3 sequence (DNA): TGTGCCAGCAGCAAAAGGGGGGGACCGGGACTAGCGGCGTGGGATCCGTACTTC.

The DNA of the CDR3 is TGCAGCGTTGAATGGTCAGGGGGAGGCTACGAGCAGTACTTC. It yields the protein CSVEWSGGGYEQYF. The chain recombines TRBV29-1 with TRBJ2-7; D might be TRBD1 (7 bases). The germline V gene has CDR1 SQVTM and CDR2 ANQGSEA. Trimming took off 2 bases at V and 3 bases at J, with 14 bases between the two ends. The CDR3 runs 14 residues.

In its sample, this clonotype was seen a few times. The chain joins TRBV6-2 or TRBV6-3 to TRBJ2-7; possibly TRBD2 for D (6 bases). The germline V gene encodes CDR1 MNHEY and CDR2 SVGEGT. The CDR3 runs to 14 residues. V was shortened by 2 bases and J by 0 bases, with 8 bases between the two germline ends. The CDR3 spells CASSYVGSSYEQYF. As DNA, the CDR3 is TGTGCCAGCAGTTACGTCGGGAGCTCCTACGAGCAGTACTTC.

This chain joins TRBV20-1 and TRBJ2-7; D gene ambiguous. V dropped 3 bases and J dropped 9 bases, with 18 bases sitting between them. CDR1 and CDR2 (germline): DFQATT, SNEGSKA (reference sequence). This CDR3 has 13 amino acids. DNA for the CDR3: TGCAGTGCTAGGGTCTCGCCCCCATCAGGGCAGTACTTC. It specifies CSARVSPPSGQYF.

The chain joins TRBV27 to TRBJ1-1, with TRBD1 matching over 8 bases. This CDR3 is built from 12 residues. Germline lookup yields CDR1 MNHEY and CDR2 SMNVEV (reference sequence). The trim removed 9 bases at V and 11 bases at J, leaving 11 bases unmatched. In nucleotides, the CDR3 is TGTGCCAGGAATCGGACAGGGTGGCTGGCTTTCTTT. Residues: CARNRTGWLAFF.

The V call is TRBV24-1, the J call TRBJ2-3; perhaps TRBD1 as D (6 bases). Germline V lookup: CDR1 KGHDR, CDR2 SFDVKD. The CDR3 totals 14 residues. Trimming cost V 10 bases and J 2 bases, with 15 bases left between them. CDR3 amino acids: CATGASRSTDTQYF. In nucleotides, the CDR3 is TGTGCCACGGGGGCCTCCAGATCCACAGATACGCAGTATTTT.